These 21 T cell receptor beta chains originate from one sample sequenced in a study of graft-versus-host responses after intestinal transplantation. Clones were read by immunoSEQ multiplex PCR, and TCRdb kept only the in-frame ones, dropping some. The sample gives about 71,000 clones, 90% of which show up once; approximately 1.2% is in the top ten. Antigen specificity for these receptors is unknown. Sequencing used unstimulated CD8+ T cells sorted from spleen or lymph node cells, obtained before intestinal transplant. The source of these receptors is a human donor who received an intestinal transplant.

V usage is TRBV6-5 and J usage is TRBJ1-2; TRBD1 agrees at 7 bases. The CDR3 runs 14 residues. Germline lookup yields CDR1 MNHEY and CDR2 SVGAGI. Trimming removed 1 base from V and 5 bases from J; junction bases left unmatched: 4. The CDR3 coding sequence is TGTGCCAGCAGTTACTTCAGGGGGAGTTATGGCTACACCTTC. Translated: CASSYFRGSYGYTF.

The J gene is TRBJ2-3, the V gene TRBV13; perhaps TRBD2 as D (5 bases). Trimming cost V 5 bases and J 1 base, with 13 bases left between them. CDR3 length: 15 residues. Germline lookup yields CDR1 PRHDT and CDR2 FYEKMQ (reference sequence). The CDR3 bases are TGTGCCAGCAGCCCCAGAGAGGGCGGCACAGATACGCAGTATTTT. It translates to CASSPREGGTDTQYF. Based on the CDR3 plus reference TRBV13 and TRBJ2-3, the full variable domain is AAGVIQSPRHLIKEKRETATLKCYPIPRHDTVYWYQQGPGQDPQFLISFYEKMQSDKGSIPDRFSAQQFSDYHSELNMSSLELGDSALYFCASSPREGGTDTQYFGPGTRLTVL.

A word on this clone: The same CDR3 is also encoded by other DNA sequences in this sample. The J gene is TRBJ2-2, the V gene TRBV9; a weak D match, TRBD2 (7 bases). Germline lookup yields CDR1 SGDLS and CDR2 YYNGEE. V lost 2 bases and J lost 4, with 12 bases in between. This CDR3 region has 15 residues. The CDR3 DNA reads TGTGCCAGCAGCGTTCTGGCGGGGGCCACCGGGGAGCTGTTTTTT. The encoded protein is CASSVLAGATGELFF.

This clone has only one observation. This chain uses TRBV11-2 with TRBJ2-7; no reliable D call. The germline V and J ends were trimmed by 0 bases and 3 bases, with 6 bases remaining between them. The CDR3 is 13 amino acids. The V gene's germline CDR1 is SGHAT and CDR2 FQNNGV. The CDR3 is CASSLDPDYEQYF. CDR3 nucleotides: TGTGCCAGCAGCTTAGATCCAGACTACGAGCAGTACTTC.

This clone came up a few times. The chain employs TRBV6-1 and TRBJ1-4, with D hard to call. Germline V gives CDR1 MNHNS, CDR2 SASEGT. V lost 6 bases and J 5 bases, leaving 10 bases between the germline ends. This CDR3 has 13 amino acids. Written as DNA, the CDR3 is TGTGCCAGCAGGGATGGGCCAAATGAAAAACTGTTTTTT. This codes for CASRDGPNEKLFF.

The CDR3, as DNA: TGTGCCAGCAGCCTTTCCGGGACAGACTATGGCTACACCTTC. It yields the protein CASSLSGTDYGYTF. V and J are TRBV11-2 and TRBJ1-2, with TRBD1 identical over 7 bases. The J segment lost 3 bases and the V segment lost 5 bases, leaving 6 bases of the junction unmatched. This CDR3 spans 14 amino acids. The germline V gene encodes CDR1 SGHAT and CDR2 FQNNGV.

This rearrangement joins TRBV9 to TRBJ2-3; TRBD2 might be the D (5 bases). This CDR3 region has 14 residues. Trimming took off 0 bases at V and 4 bases at J, with 9 bases between the two ends. The germline CDR1 and CDR2 sequences are SGDLS and YYNGEE. The CDR3 reads CASSVGIASDTQYF. DNA for the CDR3: TGTGCCAGCAGCGTAGGAATAGCGTCAGATACGCAGTATTTT.

This clone was observed a single time. The chain is built from TRBV29-1 and TRBJ2-3; perhaps TRBD1 as D (6 bases). Trimming took 4 bases from V and 2 from J, leaving 10 bases between them. The CDR3 is 13 amino acids. CDR1 and CDR2 (germline): SQVTM, ANQGSEA. This CDR3 reads CSVAGDNTDTQYF. Written as DNA, the CDR3 is TGCAGCGTTGCAGGGGATAACACAGATACGCAGTATTTT.

The chain joins TRBV2 to TRBJ2-7, with 11 bases fitting TRBD1. This CDR3 is built from 16 residues. The germline V gene has CDR1 SNHLY and CDR2 FYNNEI. J was trimmed by 4 bases and V by 1 base; bases with no gene match: 6. This CDR3 is CASSEVVGQGAYEQYF. The CDR3 DNA reads TGTGCCAGCAGTGAAGTGGTAGGACAGGGGGCTTACGAGCAGTACTTC.

The genes are TRBV15 and TRBJ1-1, with D uncertain. This CDR3 is built from 15 residues. The germline gives CDR1 LNHNV, CDR2 YYDKDF (reference sequence). V lost 1 base to trimming and J lost 3 bases, with 12 bases between them. CDR3 sequence reads: CATSRGSSGDTEAFF. DNA for the CDR3: TGTGCCACCAGCAGAGGATCGAGCGGCGACACTGAAGCTTTCTTT.

The chain combines TRBV4-1 with TRBJ2-3; D perhaps matches TRBD1 (5 bases). Germline-derived CDR1 and CDR2 are MGHRA and YSYEKL. The CDR3 has 14 residues. Trimming cost V 5 bases and J 1 base, with 10 bases left between them. In DNA, the CDR3 is TGCGCCAGCAGCAGGCAAGGGGGCACAGATACGCAGTATTTT. Translating it yields CASSRQGGTDTQYF.

The V call is TRBV5-6, the J call TRBJ1-5; 7 bases are shared with TRBD1. CDR1 is SGHDT and CDR2 is YYEEEE in the germline V gene. V shed 4 bases and J 5 bases; nucleotides not matched to a gene: 3. The CDR3 contains 13 residues. The DNA for the CDR3 is TGTGCCAGCAGCATGGGACAGTATCAGCCCCAGCATTTT. Amino acids: CASSMGQYQPQHF.

The gene calls are TRBV5-4 and TRBJ2-7, with D maybe TRBD2 (6 bases). The ends were cut back, 3 bases at V and 0 bases at J, with 10 bases in the middle. The CDR3 extends over 14 amino acids. CDR1 and CDR2 (germline): SGHNT, YYREEE (reference sequence). The CDR3 loop is CASSWGVGSYEQYF. The CDR3, as DNA: TGTGCCAGCAGCTGGGGGGTAGGCTCCTACGAGCAGTACTTC.

The chain combines TRBV7-9 with TRBJ2-1; 7 positions match TRBD1. Germline V gives CDR1 SEHNR, CDR2 FQNEAQ (reference sequence). The CDR3 contains 14 residues. V lost 1 base and J lost 6; bases outside the gene matches: 3. CDR3 region: CASSLGTGPNEQFF. CDR3 nucleotide sequence: TGTGCCAGCAGCTTAGGGACAGGCCCCAATGAGCAGTTCTTC.

The genes are TRBV10-3 and TRBJ2-7, with D maybe TRBD1 (6 bases). This CDR3 has 11 residues. V lost 10 bases and J lost 4, with 11 bases in between. CDR1 ENHRY and CDR2 SYGVKD come from the germline V gene. The CDR3, as DNA: TGTGCCACCAGCAGGGGATACGAGCAGTACTTC. Its translation: CATSRGYEQYF.

The genes are TRBV15 and TRBJ2-5; 7 nucleotides match TRBD2. The CDR3 runs 15 residues. Germline CDR1 LNHNV, CDR2 YYDKDF (reference sequence). Germline trimming cut 4 bases from V and 2 bases from J; bases unmatched to any gene: 7. The chain's CDR3 is CATSTTPGLQETQYF. The DNA for the CDR3 is TGTGCCACCAGCACGACCCCGGGACTACAAGAGACCCAGTACTTC.

The rearrangement links TRBV6-1 to TRBJ2-7; D is undetermined. This CDR3 spans 13 amino acids. V shed 2 bases and J shed 3 bases, with 8 bases lying between them. Germline CDR1 and CDR2: MNHNS and SASEGT. The CDR3: CASSELDNYEQYF. The CDR3 nucleotides read TGTGCCAGCAGTGAACTCGACAACTACGAGCAGTACTTC.

The count of this clone is one. The V gene is TRBV15, the J gene TRBJ2-7; 10 positions agree with TRBD1. The junction had 5 bases not matched to a gene; V was cut back by 3 bases and J by 3 bases. Germline V gene data show CDR1 as LNHNV and CDR2 as YYDKDF (reference sequence). This CDR3 region has 15 residues. In nucleotides, the CDR3 is TGTGCCACCAGCAGCCGGGACAGGGGAGTCTACGAGCAGTACTTC. Protein sequence: CATSSRDRGVYEQYF.

The chain links TRBV5-1 to TRBJ2-2; TRBD2 aligns across 8 bases. The CDR3 totals 16 residues. CDR1 is SGHRS, CDR2 YFSETQ, per germline. The V and J ends lost 2 bases and 1 base, in that order; junction bases with no gene match: 4. This CDR3 is CASSLGTRGNTGELFF. The DNA of the CDR3 is TGCGCCAGCAGCTTAGGGACTAGAGGGAACACCGGGGAGCTGTTTTTT.

This chain joins TRBV13 and TRBJ2-5; D gene unclear. The ends were cut back, 3 bases at V and 4 bases at J, with 12 bases in the middle. CDR1 is PRHDT and CDR2 is FYEKMQ in the germline V gene (reference sequence). This CDR3 is built from 14 residues. DNA of the CDR3: TGTGCCAGCAGCTTTACGGCGGCCACAGAGACCCAGTACTTC. This encodes CASSFTAATETQYF.

Here the CDR3 DNA reads TGTGCCAGTACCCAGGGTGTCGGCTACACCTTC. Amino acids: CASTQGVGYTF. The chain uses TRBV19 and TRBJ1-2; the D gene is possibly TRBD1 (5 bases). V lost 7 bases and J 8 bases, leaving 11 bases between the germline ends. The length of the CDR3 is 11 residues. Germline assignment: CDR1 LNHDA and CDR2 SQIVND (reference sequence).